This T cell receptor (beta chain) was observed in a study of PD-L1 blockade in urothelial cancer. Study-wide background: Most patients, about 85% of the roughly 30, were males with bladder-origin cancer. Blood was tested 3 weeks (second dose) and 6 weeks into treatment.

After removal of 6 bases from V and 8 bases from J, the junction contained 4 bases not matched to a gene. CDR1 is SGHAT, CDR2 FQNNGV, per germline. This CDR3 has 12 amino acids. General observations from the study: Patients with below-median pretreatment blood clonality survived longer.

All patients handed over anywhere from 1 to 8 samples, pretreatment and on-treatment. This clone has only a few counts. Antigen unknown. Sequencing was performed with immunoSEQ multiplex PCR; in TCRdb, only in-frame clones are kept and a portion is missing. The sample has tens of thousands of clones, 85% to 95% seen once. The chain employs TRBV11-2 and TRBJ2-1; 7 positions match TRBD2. This TCR was recovered from a man between 60 and 70 years old with urothelial cancer. Sequenced here: PBMCs, sampled around atezolizumab (anti-PD-L1) treatment. The CDR3 nucleotides read TGTGCCAGCAGTTCACTAGCGCATGAGCAGTTCTTC. Its translation: CASSSLAHEQFF.